This is a list of T cell receptor beta chains from one sample in a study of cytomegalovirus exposure and HLA in healthy donors. Libraries were prepared by immunoSEQ multiplex PCR; TCRdb keeps only in-frame clonotypes and omits some of them. This table holds roughly 160,000 clones, around 79% found once. Material: PBMCs. The origin of the receptors is a middle-aged man in good health and CMV-seronegative. The CDR3 runs from the conserved cysteine through the conserved F or W. The order of the fields is CDR3 length, D gene, J gene, V gene, clone size, CDR3 protein, CDR3 DNA. D genes are given only for firm matches. Clone size is not always given. Where it is, it says once, few, many or a class for expanded clones.

>14|-|TRBJ2-1|TRBV5-4|-
CASSLSTGNNEQFF
TGTGCCAGCAGCTTGAGTACAGGGAACAATGAGCAGTTCTTC
>11|-|TRBJ1-2|TRBV28|once
CASTGDYGYTF
TGTGCCAGCACCGGGGACTATGGCTACACCTTC
>13|TRBD1|TRBJ1-1|TRBV30|-
CAWSTGTGGDAFF
TGTGCCTGGAGTACCGGGACAGGGGGCGACGCTTTCTTT
>14|-|TRBJ2-7|TRBV7-9|-
CASSLEGVSYEQYF
TGTGCCAGCAGCCTCGAGGGGGTGAGCTACGAGCAGTACTTC
>13|-|TRBJ1-1|TRBV5-6|-
CASSLATGTEAFF
TGTGCCAGCAGCTTGGCGACAGGCACTGAAGCTTTCTTT
>16|-|TRBJ2-2|TRBV7-8|-
CASSPRDLGLAGELFF
TGTGCCAGCAGCCCCCGGGACCTGGGACTCGCCGGGGAGCTGTTTTTT
>15|-|TRBJ2-5|TRBV4-2|few
CASSQVEGGGETQYF
TGTGCCAGCAGCCAAGTAGAAGGGGGGGGAGAGACCCAGTACTTC
>14|-|TRBJ2-7|TRBV4-1|once
CASSLIGTSYEQYF
TGCGCCAGCAGCCTCATCGGGACATCCTACGAGCAGTACTTC
>14|-|TRBJ1-6|TRBV4-1|once
CASRLVVEVTPLHF
TGCGCCAGCAGACTTGTGGTGGAGGTGACACCCCTCCACTTT
>14|-|TRBJ2-7|TRBV30|once
CAWSLLGADYEQYF
TGTGCCTGGAGTCTACTTGGGGCCGACTACGAGCAGTACTTC
>16|-|TRBJ1-6|TRBV27|-
CASSFSSWGNNSPLHF
TGTGCCAGCAGTTTTTCCTCGTGGGGCAATAATTCACCCCTCCACTTT
>10|-|TRBJ1-2|TRBV10-3|-
CAISLNGYTF
TGTGCCATCAGCTTAAATGGCTACACCTTC
>16|-|TRBJ2-7|TRBV6-6|-
CASSYGATTGSYEQYF
TGTGCCAGCAGTTACGGGGCCACAACGGGCTCCTACGAGCAGTACTTC
>19|TRBD2|TRBJ2-3|TRBV7-6|-
CASSSGLAGGPDFTDTQYF
TGTGCCAGCAGCTCCGGACTAGCGGGGGGGCCGGACTTCACAGATACGCAGTATTTT
>14|-|TRBJ1-6|TRBV14|-
CASSQGGRDTPLHF
TGTGCCAGCAGCCAAGGAGGTCGGGACACACCCCTCCACTTT
>13|-|TRBJ1-2|TRBV9|-
CASSATENYGYTF
TGTGCCAGCAGCGCGACAGAGAACTATGGCTACACCTTC
>17|TRBD1|TRBJ1-1|TRBV5-4|-
CASSPLRDRGGNTEAFF
TGTGCCAGCAGTCCCCTCCGCGACAGGGGAGGGAACACTGAAGCTTTCTTT
>13|-|TRBJ2-2|TRBV6-4|-
CASSEQSTGELFF
TGTGCCAGCAGTGAACAGAGCACCGGGGAGCTGTTTTTT
>16|TRBD2|TRBJ2-1|TRBV7-8|-
CASSPPGAGGVNEQFF
TGTGCCAGCAGCCCCCCTGGAGCGGGGGGTGTAAATGAGCAGTTCTTC
>17|TRBD1|TRBJ1-3|TRBV15|-
CATSRVGNRGTGNTIYF
TGTGCCACCAGCAGAGTTGGGAACAGGGGTACTGGAAACACCATATATTTT
>14|-|TRBJ2-3|TRBV5-4|-
CASSLTGRGDTQYF
TGTGCCAGCAGCTTGACAGGGCGTGGAGATACGCAGTATTTT
>14|TRBD1|TRBJ2-2|TRBV6-6|-
CASSYTTGSGELFF
TGTGCCAGCAGTTACACGACAGGGTCCGGGGAGCTGTTTTTT
>14|TRBD1|TRBJ2-7|TRBV7-9|-
CASSPDRGSYEQYF
TGTGCCAGCAGCCCAGACAGGGGCTCCTACGAGCAGTACTTC
>17|TRBD1|TRBJ2-3|TRBV6-1|-
CASSEPSPGQYTDTQYF
TGTGCCAGCAGTGAACCCTCCCCGGGACAGTACACAGATACGCAGTATTTT
>14|-|TRBJ1-2|TRBV6-1|few
CASSDRGGGYGYTF
TGTGCCAGCAGTGACAGGGGCGGCGGCTATGGCTACACCTTC
>19|TRBD1|TRBJ2-4|TRBV23-1|-
CASSPGGQGNWSAKNIQYF
TGCGCCAGCAGTCCCGGAGGACAGGGGAACTGGAGTGCCAAAAACATTCAGTACTTC
>14|-|TRBJ2-7|TRBV6-5|-
CASSYRGARYEQYF
TGTGCCAGCAGTTACCGCGGGGCCCGCTACGAGCAGTACTTC
>15|TRBD1|TRBJ1-6|TRBV6-5|-
CATAPGTGANSPLHF
TGTGCCACAGCGCCTGGGACAGGGGCCAATTCACCCCTCCACTTT
>15|TRBD2|TRBJ2-5|TRBV2|-
CASRASGKEQETQYF
TGTGCCAGCAGAGCGAGCGGGAAGGAACAAGAGACCCAGTACTTC
>13|-|TRBJ1-2|TRBV7-9|once
CASSIQGAYGYTF
TGTGCCAGCAGCATACAGGGTGCCTATGGCTACACCTTC
>15|TRBD2|TRBJ2-1|TRBV10-1|few
CASSNLAGGPDEQFF
TGCGCCAGCAGTAACTTAGCGGGGGGGCCCGATGAGCAGTTCTTC
>17|TRBD1|TRBJ2-3|TRBV9|-
CASTKFSGGTSTDTQYF
TGTGCCAGCACCAAGTTCTCAGGGGGAACTAGCACAGATACGCAGTATTTT
>17|TRBD1|TRBJ1-4|TRBV7-9|-
CASSLLRGRVTNEKLFF
TGTGCCAGCAGCTTACTGAGGGGGCGCGTCACTAATGAAAAACTGTTTTTT
>15|TRBD2|TRBJ2-5|TRBV28|-
CASSVTSGGQETQYF
TGTGCCAGCAGTGTGACTAGCGGGGGGCAAGAGACCCAGTACTTC
>15|TRBD1|TRBJ1-6|TRBV27|-
CASSMGQNYNSPLHF
TGTGCCAGCAGCATGGGACAGAACTATAATTCACCCCTCCACTTT
>13|-|TRBJ1-3|TRBV29-1|few
CSAAGIRGNTIYF
TGCAGTGCCGCGGGTATTCGGGGAAACACCATATATTTT
>13|-|TRBJ1-5|TRBV7-3|once
CASSPQGNQPQHF
TGTGCCAGCAGTCCACAGGGAAATCAGCCCCAGCATTTT
>15|-|TRBJ2-7|TRBV6-5|-
CASSLRAGHSYEQYF
TGTGCCAGCAGTCTCAGGGCAGGCCACTCCTACGAGCAGTACTTC
>18|TRBD1|TRBJ2-7|TRBV4-2|-
CASSQERWVGGGNYEQYF
TGTGCCAGCAGCCAAGAGAGGTGGGTAGGGGGCGGTAATTACGAGCAGTACTTC
>14|-|TRBJ1-1|TRBV4-3|-
CASSQDQGNTEAFF
TGCGCCAGCAGCCAAGATCAGGGGAACACTGAAGCTTTCTTT
>15|TRBD2|TRBJ2-5|TRBV2|once
CASRDLAGGRGTQYF
TGTGCCAGCAGGGACCTAGCGGGGGGGCGGGGGACCCAGTACTTC
>15|TRBD2|TRBJ2-1|TRBV15|-
CATRKRGSSYNEQFF
TGTGCCACCCGAAAGCGGGGGAGCTCCTACAATGAGCAGTTCTTC
>15|TRBD1|TRBJ1-6|TRBV10-3|-
CAIRQGQAGNSPLHF
TGTGCCATCAGACAAGGACAGGCCGGTAATTCACCCCTCCACTTT
>13|-|TRBJ1-2|TRBV11-2|few
CASSFRGIDGYTF
TGTGCCAGCAGCTTTAGGGGGATAGATGGCTACACCTTC
>18|-|TRBJ1-5|TRBV19|-
CASRQSAANRVGNQPQHF
TGTGCCAGTAGACAATCGGCCGCAAACAGGGTTGGCAATCAGCCCCAGCATTTT
>15|-|TRBJ1-1|TRBV28|-
CASSPTRVLNTEAFF
TGTGCCAGCAGCCCAACGAGAGTTTTGAACACTGAAGCTTTCTTT
>12|-|TRBJ2-7|TRBV4-1|once
CASSQDQQRQYF
TGCGCCAGCAGCCAAGATCAACAGAGGCAGTACTTC
>13|TRBD1|TRBJ1-4|TRBV5-1|-
CASSPGTGEKLFF
TGCGCCAGCAGCCCCGGGACAGGAGAAAAACTGTTTTTT
>14|-|TRBJ2-2|TRBV5-1|-
CASSITGLGRELFF
TGCGCCAGCAGCATAACGGGACTGGGACGGGAGCTGTTTTTT
>15|TRBD1|TRBJ1-6|TRBV5-6|few
CASSLGQGSNSPLHF
TGTGCCAGCAGCTTGGGACAGGGTTCAAATTCACCCCTCCACTTT
>13|TRBD1|TRBJ2-7|TRBV7-9|-
CASTAGQGYEQYF
TGTGCCAGCACGGCGGGACAGGGGTACGAGCAGTACTTC
>13|-|TRBJ2-7|TRBV15|few
CATSQTGIGEQYF
TGTGCCACCAGCCAAACAGGGATAGGCGAGCAGTACTTC